This TCR beta chain was recovered during a study of molecular identifiers for immune sequencing clone quantification. Source material for naive CD8 libraries was about 17,000 to 1,100,000 sorted cells, with 10%, 30% or 50% RNA. Sorted naive CD8 T cells were those defined as CD8+CD4-CCR7+CD45RA+. TCRdb used MiXCR to reprocess the PCR reads, holding one entry per CDR3 protein. Counted here are a few hundred thousand distinct CDR3 sequences, roughly 25% occurring once; the ten biggest clones make up just over 0.75%. Trimming shortened V by 3 bases and J by 0 bases, and 5 bases separated the two germline ends. This CDR3 region has 14 residues. Germline V CDR1 and CDR2: KGHDR, SFDVKD.

The sequencing input was naive CD8+ T cells from blood, with Jurkat cell RNA spiked in. The subset is: FACS-sorted CD8+CD4-CCR7+CD45RA+ naive T cells. The receptor comes from a human donor in good health. Some libraries in this study had Jurkat cell RNA spiked in. The chain is built from TRBV24-1 and TRBJ1-5; D is unclear. The CDR3, as DNA: TGTGCCACCAGTGATGGTGTTAGCAATCAGCCCCAGCATTTT. Translated: CATSDGVSNQPQHF.